Listed here are 14 T cell receptor beta chains from one sample, sequenced in a study of PD-L1 blockade in urothelial cancer. Specified time point: peripheral blood 6 weeks after treatment start. Assay: immunoSEQ multiplex PCR; the TCRdb copy retains only in-frame clones and omits some. This table has about 51,000 clones, 88% appearing once. This sample comprised PBMCs, obtained around atezolizumab (anti-PD-L1) treatment. The receptors were gathered from a man between 60 and 75 years old with urothelial cancer.

The V gene is TRBV27, the J gene TRBJ2-7, with 7 bases identical to TRBD1. This CDR3 region has 15 residues. V trimming: 1 base; J trimming: 3 bases; junction bases outside the gene matches: 6. In germline, CDR1 is MNHEY, CDR2 SMNVEV (reference sequence). CDR3 nucleotide sequence: TGTGCCAGCAGTTTATATCAGGACAGGCGCTACGAGCAGTACTTC. Amino acids: CASSLYQDRRYEQYF.

This chain uses TRBV25-1 with TRBJ1-5, with D unresolved. The V gene's germline CDR1 is MGHDK and CDR2 SYGVNS. This CDR3 is built from 16 residues. V was pared by 1 base and J by 0 bases, with 10 bases between. The CDR3 protein is CASSESLGDSNQPQHF. DNA for the CDR3: TGTGCCAGCAGTGAATCCCTCGGAGATAGCAATCAGCCCCAGCATTTT.

The V gene is TRBV10-3, the J gene TRBJ1-4; the D gene is possibly TRBD1 (6 bases). This CDR3 region has 13 residues. The ends were cut back, 6 bases at V and 8 bases at J, with 13 bases in the middle. Per the germline V gene, CDR1 is ENHRY and CDR2 is SYGVKD. In nucleotides, the CDR3 is TGTGCCATCAGCCCTACAGGGTCCGAAAAACTGTTTTTT. Protein product: CAISPTGSEKLFF.

As concerns this clone: A far larger clone is a single base away, which makes a read error likely. This sequence joins TRBV2 and TRBJ1-2, with D tentatively TRBD1 (5 bases). Germline V lookup: CDR1 SNHLY, CDR2 FYNNEI. CDR3 size: 10 residues. In nucleotides, the CDR3 is TGTGTCAGCAGGGAACTTGGCTACACCTTC. Its protein is CVSRELGYTF.

The rearrangement joins TRBV29-1 to TRBJ1-2, with a possible D match to TRBD1 (6 bases). Germline values: CDR1 SQVTM, CDR2 ANQGSEA. This CDR3 is 15 amino acids long. V was trimmed by 4 bases and J by 4 bases, leaving 19 bases between them. In DNA form, the CDR3 reads TGCAGCGTTGGGGCAGGGGCCGACCCCCTCTATGGCTACACCTTC. Amino acids: CSVGAGADPLYGYTF.

The CDR3 DNA sequence: TGTGCCAGCAGTGCTCAGGACAGCTCAGATACGCAGTATTTT. Translation gives CASSAQDSSDTQYF. V usage is TRBV2 and J usage is TRBJ2-3; weak D call: TRBD1 (6 bases). V shed 4 bases and J shed 4 bases, with 12 bases lying between them. Per the germline V gene, CDR1 is SNHLY and CDR2 is FYNNEI. The CDR3 covers 14 residues. The full variable domain, in which reference TRBV2 and TRBJ2-3 provide the parts outside the CDR3, is EPEVTQTPSHQVTQMGQEVILRCVPISNHLYFYWYRQILGQKVEFLVSFYNNEISEKSEIFDDQFSVERPDGSNFTLKIRSTKLEDSAMYFCASSAQDSSDTQYFGPGTRLTVL.

Written as DNA, the CDR3 is TGTGCCAGCAGTTCCGGGGTTCGCGAGCAGTACTTC. Protein: CASSSGVREQYF. The rearrangement uses TRBV28 and TRBJ2-7, with a possible D match to TRBD2 (5 bases). CDR1 MDHEN and CDR2 SYDVKM come from the germline V gene. The CDR3 length is 12 residues. The ends were cut back, 4 bases at V and 6 bases at J, with 10 bases in the middle.

CDR3 sequence: CASSVQTGSYGYTF. CDR3 nucleotides: TGTGCCAGCAGTGTCCAGACAGGTTCCTATGGCTACACCTTC. This chain joins TRBV2 and TRBJ1-2, with TRBD1 as a possible D gene (6 bases). Germline CDR1 reads SNHLY; CDR2 reads FYNNEI. Trimming pared 4 bases from V and 4 bases from J, leaving 13 bases between. CDR3 length: 14 amino acids.

The V call is TRBV28, the J call TRBJ2-1, with 10 bases matching TRBD2. Germline V gives CDR1 MDHEN, CDR2 SYDVKM. CDR3 length equals 18 residues. V lost 5 bases to trimming and J lost 8 bases; unmatched junction nucleotides: 18. Written as DNA, the CDR3 is TGTGCCAGCAGTCGACAAGCGGGAGGGCCCTTATTTAGGGATGAGCAGTTCTTC. Amino acids: CASSRQAGGPLFRDEQFF. Supplemented by reference TRBV28 and TRBJ2-1, the full variable domain reads DVKVTQSSRYLVKRTGEKVFLECVQDMDHENMFWYRQDPGLGLRLIYFSYDVKMKEKGDIPEGYSVSREKKERFSLILESASTNQTSMYLCASSRQAGGPLFRDEQFFGPGTRLTVL.

This chain joins TRBV4-1 and TRBJ2-3, with 7 bases lining up with TRBD2. CDR3 length: 17 residues. V gave up 1 base and J gave up 1 base; unmatched junction bases: 8. From germline, CDR1 is MGHRA and CDR2 YSYEKL. CDR3 amino acids: CASSQGAFGRGTDTQYF. The CDR3 coding sequence is TGCGCCAGCAGCCAAGGGGCCTTTGGGAGGGGCACAGATACGCAGTATTTT.

V and J are TRBV28 and TRBJ1-5; TRBD1 might be the D (5 bases). Trimming left V 6 bases short and J 14 bases short, with 17 bases between. Germline assignment: CDR1 MDHEN and CDR2 SYDVKM. The CDR3 is 12 amino acids. DNA for the CDR3: TGTGCCAGCAGGCCAGAGGGGAGGCCGGAGCATTTT. It codes for CASRPEGRPEHF.

V is TRBV27 and J is TRBJ2-5, with TRBD1 as a possible D gene (6 bases). The CDR3 runs 14 residues. The V end was cut by 3 bases, the J end by 5 bases, with 13 bases between. Germline-derived CDR1 and CDR2 are MNHEY and SMNVEV (reference sequence). Here the CDR3 reads CASSFIVQGETQYF. The CDR3, as DNA: TGTGCCAGCAGTTTCATAGTTCAGGGGGAGACCCAGTACTTC.

The chain carries TRBV5-6 and TRBJ2-5, with a weak D call TRBD1 (6 bases). The CDR3 sequence is 16 residues long. The V gene's germline CDR1 is SGHDT and CDR2 YYEEEE. Deletions cut 0 bases from V and 4 bases from J, with 16 bases between. This chain's CDR3 is CASSLVGRGQRETQYF. The CDR3 region has the DNA TGTGCCAGCAGCTTGGTCGGCAGGGGCCAACGAGAGACCCAGTACTTC.

The table lists this clone with a count of one. V is TRBV7-9 and J is TRBJ2-1, with 8 positions matching TRBD2. CDR1 is SEHNR, CDR2 FQNEAQ, per germline (reference sequence). The J segment lost 6 bases and the V segment lost 10 bases, leaving 11 bases of the junction unmatched. This CDR3 is 14 amino acids long. CDR3 region: CAIEGREGRNEQFF. The CDR3 bases are TGTGCCATCGAGGGCCGGGAGGGTCGCAATGAGCAGTTCTTC.